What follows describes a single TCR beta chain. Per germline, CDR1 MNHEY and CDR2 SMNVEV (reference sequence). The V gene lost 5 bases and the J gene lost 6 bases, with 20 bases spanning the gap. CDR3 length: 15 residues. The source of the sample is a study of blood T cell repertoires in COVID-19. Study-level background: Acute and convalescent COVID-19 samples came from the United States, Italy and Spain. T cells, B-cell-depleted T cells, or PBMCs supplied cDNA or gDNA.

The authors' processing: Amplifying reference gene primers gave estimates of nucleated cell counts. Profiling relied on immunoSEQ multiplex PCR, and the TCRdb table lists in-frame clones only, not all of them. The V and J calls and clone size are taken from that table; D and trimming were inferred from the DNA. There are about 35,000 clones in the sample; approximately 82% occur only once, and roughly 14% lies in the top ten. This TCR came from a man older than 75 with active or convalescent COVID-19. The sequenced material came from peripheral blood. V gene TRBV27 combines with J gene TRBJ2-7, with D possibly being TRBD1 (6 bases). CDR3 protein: CASSPRLTGWGEQYF. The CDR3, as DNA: TGTGCCAGCAGTCCGCGGTTGACAGGATGGGGCGAGCAGTACTTC.